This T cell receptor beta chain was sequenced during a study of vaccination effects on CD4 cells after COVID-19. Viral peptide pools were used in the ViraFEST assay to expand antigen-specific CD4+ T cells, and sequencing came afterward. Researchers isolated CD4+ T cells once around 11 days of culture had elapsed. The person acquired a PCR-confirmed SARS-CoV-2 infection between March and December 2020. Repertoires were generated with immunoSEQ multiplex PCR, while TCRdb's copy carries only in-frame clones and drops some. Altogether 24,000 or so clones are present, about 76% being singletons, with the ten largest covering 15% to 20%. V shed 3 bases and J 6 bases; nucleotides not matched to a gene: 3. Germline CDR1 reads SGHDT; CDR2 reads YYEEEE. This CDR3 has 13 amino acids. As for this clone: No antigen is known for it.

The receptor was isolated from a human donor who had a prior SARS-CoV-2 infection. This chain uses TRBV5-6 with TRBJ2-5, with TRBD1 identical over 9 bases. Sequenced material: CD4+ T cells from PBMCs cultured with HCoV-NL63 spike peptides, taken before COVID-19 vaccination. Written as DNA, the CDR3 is TGTGCCAGCAGCTGGGACAGGGCCAAGACCCAGTACTTC. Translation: CASSWDRAKTQYF.